One T cell receptor beta chain is described in this entry. Its specificity is unknown. 60 Vbeta and 13 Jbeta primers were used in PCR. Profiling relied on immunoSEQ multiplex PCR, and the TCRdb table lists in-frame clones only, not all of them. This repertoire shows about 200,000 clones, 80% to 85% found once; its top ten account for 6.5%. This sample stems from a study of cytomegalovirus exposure and HLA in healthy donors. Points from the study as a whole: The productive fraction for most TCR beta V segments was about 87% or about 30% in an earlier analysis.

CDR1 is SGHVS and CDR2 is FNYEAQ in the germline V gene. With 5 bases clipped from V and 0 bases from J, the junction kept 8 bases outside the gene matches. The CDR3 totals 18 residues. The chain links TRBV7-6 to TRBJ2-3, with TRBD2 matching 13 bases. Sequencing used PBMCs. This TCR came from a woman in her fifties or sixties in good health and CMV-seropositive. In nucleotides, the CDR3 is TGTGCCAGCAGCCTGGGACTAGCGGGAAGGACCAGCACAGATACGCAGTATTTT. The encoded protein is CASSLGLAGRTSTDTQYF.